The clone carrying this T cell receptor beta chain was counted a few times. Repertoires were generated with immunoSEQ multiplex PCR, while TCRdb's copy carries only in-frame clones and drops some. Among approximately 300,000 clones listed, roughly 90% were seen once. This entry comes from a study of blood T cell repertoires in COVID-19. On the study more broadly: T cells, B-cell-depleted T cells, or PBMCs provided the cDNA or gDNA that served as material.

CDR1 and CDR2 (germline): LNHDA, SQIVND (reference sequence). The V gene end was trimmed by 7 bases and the J gene end by 6 bases; junction bases not matched to a gene: 10. The CDR3 covers 14 residues. The rearrangement uses TRBV19 and TRBJ2-7, with 9 positions matching TRBD1. This receptor was obtained from a woman in her forties or fifties with active or convalescent COVID-19. The sequenced sample was peripheral blood. This CDR3 reads CASNSGTGTREQYF. CDR3 coding DNA: TGTGCCAGTAACTCCGGGACAGGGACCCGCGAGCAGTACTTC.